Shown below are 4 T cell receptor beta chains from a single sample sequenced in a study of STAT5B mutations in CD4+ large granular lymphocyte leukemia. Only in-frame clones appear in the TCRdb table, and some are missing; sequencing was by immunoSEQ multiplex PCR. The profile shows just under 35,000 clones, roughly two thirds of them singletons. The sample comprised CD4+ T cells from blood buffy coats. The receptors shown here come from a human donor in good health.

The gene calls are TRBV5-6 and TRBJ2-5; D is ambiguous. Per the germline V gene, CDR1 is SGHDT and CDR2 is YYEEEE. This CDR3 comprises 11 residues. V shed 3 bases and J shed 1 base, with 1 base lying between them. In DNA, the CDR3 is TGTGCCAGCAGCTCCCAAGAGACCCAGTACTTC. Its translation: CASSSQETQYF.

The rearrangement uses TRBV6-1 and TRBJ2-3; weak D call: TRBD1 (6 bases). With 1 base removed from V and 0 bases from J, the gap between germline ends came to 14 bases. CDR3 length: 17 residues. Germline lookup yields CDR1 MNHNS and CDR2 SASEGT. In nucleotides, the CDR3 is TGTGCCAGCAGTGAAGGGGGGCTTGGTCCTAGCACAGATACGCAGTATTTT. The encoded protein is CASSEGGLGPSTDTQYF.

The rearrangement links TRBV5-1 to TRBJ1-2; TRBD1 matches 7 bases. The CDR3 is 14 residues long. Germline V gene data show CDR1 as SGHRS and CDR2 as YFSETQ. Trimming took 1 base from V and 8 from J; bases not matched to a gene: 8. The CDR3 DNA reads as TGCGCCAGCAGCTTGACCACAGGGGATAGGGGCTACACCTTC. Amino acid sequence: CASSLTTGDRGYTF.

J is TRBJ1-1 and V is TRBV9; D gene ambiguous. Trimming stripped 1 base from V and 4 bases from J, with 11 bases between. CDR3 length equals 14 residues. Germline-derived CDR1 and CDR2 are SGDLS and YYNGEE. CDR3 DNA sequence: TGTGCCAGCAGCGTAACTACTATAAGCACTGAAGCTTTCTTT. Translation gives CASSVTTISTEAFF.